The rows below give T cell receptor beta chains drawn from one sample of a study of blood T cell repertoires in COVID-19. Here immunoSEQ multiplex PCR was the method, and the copy in TCRdb shows in-frame clones only, minus some. Of some 400,000 clones listed, about 87% are singletons. The sample taken for sequencing was peripheral blood. The receptors shown here come from a woman aged 55-69 years with COVID-19, enrolled during active disease. The conserved cysteine and the conserved F or W are not part of the CDR3 here. D genes are given only for firm matches.

J,V,D,CDR3
TRBJ1-1,TRBV28,-,ASSVRRAMNTEAF
TRBJ1-4,TRBV15,-,ATSSPEGAREKLF
TRBJ2-7,TRBV7-3,-,ASSPQGGRYEQY
TRBJ2-5,TRBV5-4,TRBD2,ASSFGAGAKETQY
TRBJ1-1,TRBV18,-,ASSPGRREAF
TRBJ1-1,TRBV30,TRBD1,AWSVQGAGEAF
TRBJ1-1,TRBV6-5,-,ASSYSGANTEAF
TRBJ2-3,TRBV7-3,-,ASSLSAATDTQY
TRBJ2-1,TRBV4-1,TRBD2,ASAFSGGGLPYNEQF
TRBJ1-2,TRBV6-2/TRBV6-3,TRBD1,ASTPDRGDYGYT
TRBJ2-1,TRBV5-6,-,ASSFVQHLDNEQF
TRBJ1-3,TRBV2,-,ASITPSAGNTIY
TRBJ2-5,TRBV10-1,TRBD1,ASSEGQGLRETQY
TRBJ2-5,TRBV12-2,-,ASRLRASPETQY
TRBJ2-3,TRBV14,-,ASSVSTDTQY
TRBJ2-6,TRBV4-2,-,ASSRASGANVLT
TRBJ2-4,TRBV7-8,TRBD1,ASSLVGDRPLAKNIQY
TRBJ1-1,TRBV6-5,-,ASKGKGTEAF
TRBJ2-7,TRBV6-2/TRBV6-3,-,ASSYSPENQASYEQY
TRBJ2-2,TRBV2,TRBD2,ASSLVRGGTGELF
TRBJ2-7,TRBV6-5,TRBD2,ASRASGGNEQY
TRBJ1-1,TRBV6-5,-,ASSQRTGNTEAF
TRBJ2-7,TRBV10-3,TRBD2,AISVAGDSYEQY
TRBJ2-4,TRBV5-8,TRBD1,ASRIPGQGKNIQY
TRBJ2-1,TRBV7-7,-,ASSRLILDEQF
TRBJ1-2,TRBV24-1,-,ATSDPAGKGYGYT
TRBJ1-5,TRBV6-5,-,ASSYRSGHQPQH